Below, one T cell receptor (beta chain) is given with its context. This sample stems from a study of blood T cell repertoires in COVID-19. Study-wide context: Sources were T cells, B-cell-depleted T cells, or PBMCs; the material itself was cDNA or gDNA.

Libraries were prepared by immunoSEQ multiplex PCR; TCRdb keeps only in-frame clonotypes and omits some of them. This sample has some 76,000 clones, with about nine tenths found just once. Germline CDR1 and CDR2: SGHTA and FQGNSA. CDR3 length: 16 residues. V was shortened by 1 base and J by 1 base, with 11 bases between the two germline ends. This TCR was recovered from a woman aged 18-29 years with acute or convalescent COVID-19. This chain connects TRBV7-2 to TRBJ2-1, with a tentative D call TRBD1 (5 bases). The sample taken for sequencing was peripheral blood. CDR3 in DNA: TGTGCCAGCAGCTTAGTTCAGGGTTGGTCCTACAATGAGCAGTTCTTC. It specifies CASSLVQGWSYNEQFF.